This T cell receptor (beta chain) emerged from a study of cytomegalovirus exposure and HLA in healthy donors. Study outcomes and limitations: Reports state that TCR beta sequences accurately predicted most subjects' HLA-A and HLA-B alleles.

The CDR3 is made up of 16 amino acids. Germline CDR1 and CDR2: MDHEN and SYDVKM. The junction had 4 bases not matched to a gene; V was cut back by 1 base and J by 2 bases. Use of 60 Vbeta and 13 Jbeta primers characterized the PCR. Assay: immunoSEQ multiplex PCR; the TCRdb copy retains only in-frame clones and omits some. The sample consists of around 270,000 clones, 75% to 85% of them appearing once. The table lists this clone with a few counts. Its antigen is unidentified. This TCR derives from a girl aged 2 to 10 in good health and CMV-seronegative. Sequencing was carried out using PBMCs. The V gene is TRBV28, the J gene TRBJ2-3, with 9 bases aligning to TRBD1. Here the CDR3 DNA reads TGTGCCAGCAGTTTATCCGGGACAGGGACCACAGATACGCAGTATTTT. This codes for CASSLSGTGTTDTQYF.